A selection of T cell receptor beta chains follows, all from one sample in a study of graft-versus-host responses after intestinal transplantation. Sequencing used immunoSEQ multiplex PCR; TCRdb keeps in-frame clones, though not all of them. The table lists about 26,000 clones, roughly 80% of them singletons. No cognate antigen is known for these TCRs. This specimen consisted of unstimulated CD4+ T cells sorted from spleen or lymph node cells, obtained before intestinal transplant. These receptors came from a human donor who received an intestinal transplant. Each CDR3 is given with its conserved first and last residue. Each record gives: V gene, J gene, D gene, clone size, CDR3 protein, CDR3 DNA. The D gene is left open where the match is weak. Clone size is given for some rows only: seen once, a few or many times, or a class if the clone is expanded.

>TRBV12-5|TRBJ1-6|TRBD1|NA
CASGQGGNSPLHF
TGTGCTAGTGGACAGGGGGGAAATTCACCCCTCCACTTT
>TRBV21-1|TRBJ2-1|NA|NA
CASSSTGHNEQFF
TGTGCCAGCAGCTCAACAGGGCACAATGAGCAGTTCTTC
>TRBV4-1|TRBJ1-6|NA|NA
CASSHPTGNSPLHF
TGCGCCAGCAGCCACCCTACAGGGAATTCACCCCTCCACTTT
>TRBV6-1|TRBJ1-2|NA|once
CASSVDRLTYGYTF
TGTGCCAGCAGCGTCGACAGGTTGACCTATGGCTACACCTTC
>TRBV6-6|TRBJ1-3|NA|NA
CASSYSRDTARAIYF
TGTGCCAGCAGTTACTCGAGAGACACGGCTCGCGCCATATATTTT
>TRBV5-1|TRBJ1-1|NA|NA
CASSLAGAGLGTEAFF
TGCGCCAGCAGCTTGGCCGGTGCAGGGCTGGGCACTGAAGCTTTCTTT
>TRBV4-2|TRBJ2-5|TRBD2|NA
CASSRTTSGRGETQYF
TGTGCCAGCAGCCGGACGACTAGCGGGAGGGGAGAGACCCAGTACTTC
>TRBV7-9|TRBJ1-2|NA|NA
CASSLLGDYGYTF
TGTGCCAGCAGCTTATTAGGGGACTATGGCTACACCTTC
>TRBV6-1|TRBJ2-1|NA|NA
CASSEYEQFF
TGTGCCAGCAGTGAATATGAGCAGTTCTTC
>TRBV7-7|TRBJ2-5|NA|NA
CASSLTISGQETQYF
TGTGCCAGCAGCTTAACGATTTCGGGTCAAGAGACCCAGTACTTC
>TRBV6-5|TRBJ1-2|TRBD1|NA
CASSYTGGHNYGYTF
TGTGCCAGCAGTTATACAGGGGGCCATAACTATGGCTACACCTTC
>TRBV7-3|TRBJ2-1|TRBD1|NA
CASSSTSLTGDEQFF
TGTGCCAGCAGCTCCACAAGTCTGACAGGGGATGAGCAGTTCTTC
>TRBV10-1|TRBJ2-3|TRBD2|once
CASGKSGSGGDTQYF
TGCGCCAGCGGTAAAAGCGGGAGTGGAGGAGATACGCAGTATTTT
>TRBV19|TRBJ2-3|NA|NA
CASSTPLATDTQYF
TGTGCCAGTAGCACCCCACTGGCCACAGATACGCAGTATTTT
>TRBV6-5|TRBJ2-1|NA|NA
CASSYGIYNEQFF
TGTGCCAGCAGTTACGGGATCTACAATGAGCAGTTCTTC
>TRBV7-6|TRBJ1-6|NA|NA
CASSLEGGGNSPLHF
TGTGCCAGCAGCTTGGAAGGAGGGGGTAATTCACCCCTCCACTTT
>TRBV18|TRBJ2-2|NA|NA
CASSPRDHLWELFF
TGTGCCAGCTCACCTCGGGACCACTTGTGGGAGCTGTTTTTT
>TRBV2|TRBJ1-3|NA|NA
CASKRIVGQAIYF
TGTGCCAGCAAGAGGATCGTGGGGCAGGCCATATATTTT
>TRBV9|TRBJ2-3|NA|NA
CASSVGVTDTQYF
TGTGCCAGCAGCGTAGGGGTCACAGATACGCAGTATTTT
>TRBV5-1|TRBJ1-2|NA|few
CASSLDFYVYGYTF
TGCGCCAGCAGCTTGGACTTCTATGTATATGGCTACACCTTC
>TRBV6-6|TRBJ1-2|NA|NA
CASSFRGDYAYTF
TGTGCCAGCAGTTTTAGGGGGGACTATGCCTACACCTTC
>TRBV10-2|TRBJ2-7|NA|NA
CASSEWQGPYEQYF
TGCGCCAGCAGTGAGTGGCAGGGACCCTACGAGCAGTACTTC
>TRBV6-1|TRBJ1-4|NA|NA
CASSDGGTLNEKLFF
TGTGCCAGCAGTGATGGGGGGACACTGAATGAAAAACTGTTTTTT
>TRBV5-4|TRBJ1-1|NA|NA
CASSLDGGLAFF
TGTGCCAGCAGCCTCGACGGGGGGCTAGCTTTCTTT
>TRBV7-2|TRBJ2-7|TRBD1|NA
CASSFRTGKTYEQYF
TGTGCCAGCAGCTTCCGGACAGGGAAGACCTACGAGCAGTACTTC
>TRBV19|TRBJ1-5|NA|NA
CASNLGHFNQPQHF
TGTGCCAGTAACCTGGGACACTTTAATCAGCCCCAGCATTTT
>TRBV6-5|TRBJ2-7|NA|NA
CASRFRGFVYEQYF
TGTGCCAGCAGATTCAGGGGTTTTGTCTACGAGCAGTACTTC
>TRBV10-2|TRBJ1-4|NA|NA
CASGVREDKLFF
TGCGCCAGCGGAGTAAGGGAGGATAAACTGTTTTTT
>TRBV15|TRBJ1-2|NA|NA
CATSRDQARGDYTF
TGTGCCACCAGCAGAGATCAGGCCCGGGGGGACTACACCTTC
>TRBV2|TRBJ2-3|TRBD1|once
CASRARRGQGPSTDTQYF
TGTGCCAGCAGAGCTAGGCGAGGACAGGGCCCTAGCACAGATACGCAGTATTTT
>TRBV16|TRBJ1-5|NA|NA
CASSQMYQGGNQPQHF
TGTGCCAGCAGCCAAATGTACCAGGGTGGCAATCAGCCCCAGCATTTT
>TRBV5-1|TRBJ2-5|NA|NA
CASSPSRETQYF
TGCGCCAGCAGCCCATCCAGGGAGACCCAGTACTTC
>TRBV10-3|TRBJ1-1|NA|NA
CAISESRMGGVTEAFF
TGTGCCATCAGTGAGTCGAGAATGGGTGGGGTCACTGAAGCTTTCTTT
>TRBV5-1|TRBJ2-3|TRBD2|NA
CASSLGLAGVRDTQYF
TGCGCCAGCAGCTTGGGTCTAGCGGGAGTTAGGGATACGCAGTATTTT
>TRBV6-1|TRBJ2-7|NA|NA
CASTRGSEQYF
TGTGCCAGCACTAGGGGCTCCGAGCAGTACTTC
>TRBV5-4|TRBJ2-5|NA|NA
CASSLERGRYETQYF
TGTGCCAGCAGCTTAGAGAGGGGTAGATACGAGACCCAGTACTTC
>TRBV11-2|TRBJ1-2|NA|NA
CASSIPGPLGYTF
TGTGCCAGCAGCATCCCCGGGCCCCTGGGCTACACCTTC
>TRBV29-1|TRBJ2-1|TRBD2|NA
CSVVGPGLGYNEQFF
TGCAGCGTTGTGGGCCCGGGACTAGGCTACAATGAGCAGTTCTTC
>TRBV19|TRBJ1-1|NA|NA
CASIDGRAGTEAFF
TGTGCCAGTATAGACGGAAGGGCGGGAACTGAAGCTTTCTTT
>TRBV6-1|TRBJ1-3|TRBD1|NA
CASSDGRGLAGNTIYF
TGTGCCAGCAGTGATGGGAGGGGGCTGGCTGGAAACACCATATATTTT
>TRBV10-3|TRBJ1-3|TRBD1|few
CAIRDGTAGGNTIYF
TGTGCCATCAGAGACGGGACAGCGGGTGGAAACACCATATATTTT
>TRBV29-1|TRBJ2-7|NA|NA
CSGGQSSYEQYF
TGCAGCGGTGGACAGAGCTCCTACGAGCAGTACTTC
>TRBV5-1|TRBJ2-7|NA|NA
CASSLDGLAYEQYF
TGCGCCAGCAGCTTGGACGGCCTAGCCTACGAGCAGTACTTC
>TRBV5-5|TRBJ2-4|NA|NA
CASSLGGLPNIQYF
TGTGCCAGCAGCTTGGGGGGGTTGCCGAACATTCAGTACTTC
>TRBV6-6|TRBJ2-3|NA|NA
CASSYSPGRDTQYF
TGTGCCAGCAGTTACTCACCGGGAAGAGATACGCAGTATTTT
>TRBV7-6|TRBJ1-5|TRBD1|NA
CASSPYRPGQGPNQPQHF
TGTGCCAGCAGCCCATATAGGCCGGGACAGGGTCCTAATCAGCCCCAGCATTTT
>TRBV12-5|TRBJ2-3|NA|NA
CASGVARDLRTDTQYF
TGTGCTAGTGGTGTGGCTAGGGACTTGCGCACAGATACGCAGTATTTT
>TRBV7-2|TRBJ2-1|TRBD2|NA
CASRKTSGYNEQFF
TGTGCCAGCCGCAAAACTAGCGGGTACAATGAGCAGTTCTTC